The T cell receptor beta chain described here comes from a study of blood T cell repertoires in COVID-19. The CDR3 length is 13 residues. Germline V gene sequence: CDR1 SGDLS, CDR2 YYNGEE. J lost 4 bases, V lost 5 bases, and 1 base had no gene match. The table came from immunoSEQ multiplex PCR; TCRdb's copy has only in-frame clones and leaves some out. The sample has fewer than 450,000 clones; around 89% are singletons. This sequence joins TRBV9 and TRBJ1-2; 11 bases line up with TRBD1. What was sequenced was PBMCs or T cells enriched from blood (not recorded which). The clonotype comes from a woman aged 18-29 years who had recovered from COVID-19. The CDR3 here is CASRGTGGYGYTF. Here the CDR3 DNA reads TGTGCCAGCAGGGGGACAGGGGGCTATGGCTACACCTTC.